This T cell receptor (beta chain) stems from a study of beta chain features in type 1 diabetes (dated by TCRdb to the late 2010s). Study-wide context: Mean age, gender distribution, total cell number and subset yield did not differ between patients and healthy donors. Across all samples, some 99 million sorted cells were examined, and cell number per subset correlated strongly with RNA yield. The study compared TCRB repertoires of sorted circulating CD4+ T cell subsets between recently diagnosed type 1 diabetes patients and matched healthy donors. Whereas all 30 or so donors provided naive and central memory subsets, regulatory and stem cell-like memory subsets were isolated from just 8 patients and about 8 healthy donors. Here is what the overall study found, with its caveats: PCR might favor shorter templates, but patient and control samples were amplified and corrected together, so any skew would affect both groups equally. Only small numbers of individuals were included in the HLA sub-analyses, which left unresolved whether HLA type had any influence on TCRB rearrangement. Naive, central memory and regulatory TCRB repertoires appeared to be more similar among patients than among healthy donors. In all four CD4+ subsets, TCRB CDR3 length was moderately but significantly shorter in type 1 diabetes patients. Patients with type 1 diabetes made fewer insertions and deleted more nucleotides at VDJ recombination sites, implying thymic rearrangement abnormalities. Because cDNA was sequenced instead of genomic DNA, activated cells with high expression could be over-represented, although the groups did not differ in activation or CD3 levels.

The entire amount of isolated RNA was reverse transcribed using the High Capacity cDNA Reverse Transcription Kit, so the sequenced TCRB transcripts were expressed ones. Deep immunoSEQ sequencing was applied to naive, central memory and regulatory T cell samples, giving an average of about 3.4 million total reads per sample. Sorted cells were lysed in RLT buffer, and RNA was extracted using DNase-treated RNeasy Micro or Mini kits according to cell number. Each cell subset was processed on its own to prevent cross-contamination, while patient and healthy donor samples were processed together. TCRB sequences were amplified from cDNA with the immunoSEQ multiplex PCR, producing 87-bp fragments spanning the CDR3 region. The amplicons were sequenced using the Illumina HiSeq platform. In the authors' own workflow: Synthetic template baselines were used to correct PCR bias computationally, reads within Hamming distance 2 were collapsed together, and singletons that could not be merged were discarded. Reads were aligned against IMGT so that V, D and J genes, CDR3 length and insertions or deletions at six rearrangement sites could be assigned. Within each subset, clonotype counts were normalized to the number of sorted cells before true diversity and Gini coefficients were calculated with the tcR R package. The overlap coefficient, calculated on TCRB nucleotide sequences, was used to measure repertoire sharing. As a proxy for the pre-selection repertoire, out-of-frame TCRB sequences from naive cells were analyzed. As stored in TCRdb, this immuneACCESS dataset retains in-frame rearrangements with V and J assigned. A fraction of the clones does not appear; measured against another copy, unresolved V genes explain less than half of the discrepancy, and the remainder lacks a known reason. D and trimming were read from the DNA, whereas the V and J calls and clone size are those reported in that table. Counted in this sample were around 350,000 clones; roughly 12% of them appeared once. The biggest ten clones account for more than 0.015% of the sample.

A distance of 8 bases separates the germline ends of V and J, which lose 1 base and 4 bases respectively. Reading the germline V gene gives CDR1 LGHNA and CDR2 YNFKEQ. The CDR3 runs 14 amino acids, cysteine and phenylalanine included. Only the CDR3 portion is preserved as DNA: 42 bases, with reading frame beginning at the first base. As regards this clone: Its antigen is still unknown. No much larger clonotype is one base removed from it; base qualities were not supplied. Other nucleotide sequences from this sample produce the same CDR3.

Each donor gave one peripheral blood draw, roughly 0.11 L on average, collected into heparinised tubes. A BD FACSAria II and a panel including CD45RO, CCR7, CD25, CD127, CD95 and CD27 were used to sort naive, central memory, regulatory and stem cell-like memory CD4+ T cells. Purity was above 95% for every sorted population. PBMCs were isolated right away by Lymphoprep density gradient centrifugation and were stained directly, without culture. To minimize batch effects, samples were stained and sorted in pairs, one healthy donor with one patient per experiment. The TCR sequence derives from a man younger than 30 in good health. Sequencing was done on a sample of naive CD4+ T cells from blood. The cell subset or site label, as the study defines it: true naive CD4+ T cells. This sequence uses TRBV4-2 and TRBJ1-5; the D gene is not confidently resolved. The CDR3 reads as follows: CASSQVSGNQPQHF. The bases are TGTGCCAGCAGCCAAGTGTCAGGAAATCAGCCCCAGCATTTT.